What follows are 20 T cell receptor beta chains derived from one specimen sequenced in a study of spatial heterogeneity in lung cancer. MiXCR, run by TCRdb on the 5' RACE reads, gives a single entry per CDR3 protein. The sample carries about 9,200 distinct CDR3 sequences, 7.8% recorded once. Sample time point: sample taken at primary tumor resection. Whole RNA, isolated from tumor, nontumor lung or frozen PBMC, was sequenced without prior sorting. Specimen: PBMCs, collected at surgery. The source of these receptors is a female donor with early-stage non-small cell lung cancer.

This clonotype was detected many times. The chain has TRBV6-5 and TRBJ2-3, with TRBD2 as a possible D gene (6 bases). The CDR3 totals 16 residues. The germline gives CDR1 MNHEY, CDR2 SVGAGI. V was clipped by 6 bases and J by 4 bases, with 20 bases between them. CDR3 in DNA: TGTGCCAGCAGAGGGGACTTCTATGGTTCGGCAGATACGCAGTATTTT. Translation gives CASRGDFYGSADTQYF.

This clonotype was detected ten times or more. This sequence joins TRBV2 and TRBJ2-1; D gene ambiguous. Trimming pared 4 bases from V and 2 bases from J, leaving 12 bases between. The germline V gene has CDR1 SNHLY and CDR2 FYNNEI. The CDR3 contains 15 residues. The CDR3 protein is CASSVQSAAYNEQFF. CDR3 bases: TGTGCCAGCAGTGTCCAAAGCGCGGCCTACAATGAGCAGTTCTTC.

This clonotype appeared a few times. The chain joins TRBV19 to TRBJ2-6; TRBD1 matches at 8 bases. This CDR3 spans 18 amino acids. V lost 0 bases, J lost 10 bases, and 14 bases stayed unmatched. CDR1 is LNHDA and CDR2 is SQIVND in the germline V gene (reference sequence). The CDR3 sequence: CASSIETRTGLSSNVLTF. CDR3 nucleotide sequence: TGTGCCAGTAGTATAGAAACAAGGACAGGGCTAAGCTCAAACGTCCTGACTTTC. Full variable domain (remainder filled in from reference TRBV19 and TRBJ2-6): DGGITQSPKYLFRKEGQNVTLSCEQNLNHDAMYWYRQDPGQGLRLIYYSQIVNDFQKGDIAEGYSVSREKKESFPLTVTSAQKNPTAFYLCASSIETRTGLSSNVLTFGAGSRLTVL.

This clonotype counts as medium-sized (0.01 to 0.1%). The chain has TRBV12-3 or TRBV12-4 and TRBJ1-2; 8 positions agree with TRBD1. This CDR3 comprises 16 residues. The J segment lost 4 bases and the V segment lost 6 bases, leaving 13 bases of the junction unmatched. The CDR3 loop is CASRFRDRSGSYGYTF. The DNA for the CDR3 is TGTGCCAGCAGGTTCCGGGACAGGAGTGGTAGCTATGGCTACACCTTC.

This clonotype has at least ten counts. V usage is TRBV19 and J usage is TRBJ2-1; D is ambiguous. The CDR3 spans 11 residues. In germline, CDR1 is LNHDA, CDR2 SQIVND (reference sequence). Trimming shortened V by 6 bases and J by 7 bases, and 7 bases separated the two germline ends. The CDR3 spells CASRWGNEQFF. Here the CDR3 DNA reads TGTGCCAGTAGGTGGGGAAATGAGCAGTTCTTC.

This clonotype showed up many times. The gene calls are TRBV15 and TRBJ2-5; D remains ambiguous. CDR3 size: 13 residues. V lost 4 bases, J lost 1 base, and 7 bases lay in between. Germline V gene sequence: CDR1 LNHNV, CDR2 YYDKDF (reference sequence). The CDR3 protein is CATSNRTQETQYF. Here the CDR3 DNA reads TGTGCCACCAGCAATCGGACCCAAGAGACCCAGTACTTC.

This clonotype is judged medium-sized. The chain links TRBV18 to TRBJ1-4; D gene uncertain. This CDR3 has 14 amino acids. Germline V gene data show CDR1 as KGHSH and CDR2 as LQKENI. Trimming took 6 bases from V and 2 from J, leaving 10 bases between them. The CDR3 DNA reads as TGTGCCAGCTCGATCGGTCTGACTAATGAAAAACTGTTTTTT. Translation: CASSIGLTNEKLFF. Drawing the rest from reference TRBV18 and TRBJ1-4, the complete variable domain is NAGVMQNPRHLVRRRGQEARLRCSPMKGHSHVYWYRQLPEEGLKFMVYLQKENIIDESGMPKERFSAEFPKEGPSILRIQQVVRGDSAAYFCASSIGLTNEKLFFGSGTQLSVL.

This clonotype came up many times. The J gene is TRBJ2-3, the V gene TRBV12-3 or TRBV12-4, with D tentatively TRBD2 (5 bases). Trimming stripped 5 bases from V and 0 bases from J, with 9 bases between. The CDR3 has 14 residues. As DNA, the CDR3 is TGTGCCAGCAGTCAGGACTGGAGCACAGATACGCAGTATTTT. Encoded protein: CASSQDWSTDTQYF.

This clonotype was counted ten times or more. The chain employs TRBV28 and TRBJ1-5; D is unclear. The V end lost 1 base, the J end lost 6 bases, and 4 bases lay between the germline ends. Germline V gene lookup returns CDR1 MDHEN and CDR2 SYDVKM. The CDR3 is made up of 12 amino acids. Here the CDR3 DNA reads TGTGCCAGCAGTTTATTAGGTCAGCCCCAGCATTTT. This translates into CASSLLGQPQHF.

The table lists this clonotype with many counts. The genes are TRBV10-3 and TRBJ2-3; 11 bases are shared with TRBD2. V lost 3 bases and J lost 3; bases outside the gene matches: 5. CDR1 and CDR2 from the germline V gene are ENHRY and SYGVKD. There are 16 residues in the CDR3. Written as DNA, the CDR3 is TGTGCCATCAGTGAAACCCCTAGCGGGAGGACAGATACGCAGTATTTT. Its protein is CAISETPSGRTDTQYF.

This clonotype was picked up many times. The rearrangement joins TRBV2 to TRBJ2-3, with 7 bases identical to TRBD2. V lost 6 bases to trimming and J lost 4 bases; unmatched junction nucleotides: 13. This CDR3 has 16 residues. Germline V gene data show CDR1 as SNHLY and CDR2 as FYNNEI. Written as DNA, the CDR3 is TGTGCCAGCAGATTGACGGGGGGTCGTGCGGCAGATACGCAGTATTTT. Its protein is CASRLTGGRAADTQYF.

This clonotype was seen many times. The genes are TRBV7-9 and TRBJ2-1; TRBD2 matches at 7 bases. Trimming removed 1 base from V and 5 bases from J; junction bases left unmatched: 5. The CDR3 contains 15 residues. From germline, CDR1 is SEHNR and CDR2 FQNEAQ (reference sequence). For the CDR3, the DNA is TGTGCCAGCAGCTTAGGAGCGGGATCGGACAATGAGCAGTTCTTC. It translates to CASSLGAGSDNEQFF.

This chain uses TRBV3-1 with TRBJ2-5; TRBD2 matches at 13 bases. Looked up from germline, CDR1 is LGHDT and CDR2 is YNNKEL (reference sequence). Trimming took 4 bases from V and 4 from J; bases not matched to a gene: 3. The CDR3 extends over 15 amino acids. The CDR3 spells CASSPGTSGIETQYF. The CDR3, as DNA: TGTGCCAGCAGCCCTGGGACTAGCGGGATAGAGACCCAGTACTTC.

This clonotype is medium-sized (0.01 to 0.1%). The chain couples TRBV29-1 to TRBJ2-4; D might be TRBD2 (6 bases). CDR1 and CDR2 from the germline V gene are SQVTM and ANQGSEA. The CDR3 is 13 amino acids. V lost 4 bases and J lost 3, with 10 bases in between. CDR3 region: CSVAEGGKNIQYF. The CDR3 DNA reads TGCAGCGTTGCCGAGGGAGGCAAAAACATTCAGTACTTC.

This chain links TRBV29-1 with TRBJ2-2, with a possible D match to TRBD2 (6 bases). The CDR3 totals 16 residues. V was pared by 5 bases and J by 3 bases, with 19 bases between. Germline V lookup: CDR1 SQVTM, CDR2 ANQGSEA. The CDR3 here is CSVQAGLGADTGELFF. The CDR3 DNA is TGCAGCGTTCAGGCGGGACTCGGCGCCGACACCGGGGAGCTGTTTTTT.

This clonotype was detected ten times or more. The rearrangement links TRBV7-9 to TRBJ1-6; 8 bases line up with TRBD1. V trimming: 3 bases; J trimming: 8 bases; junction bases outside the gene matches: 6. The CDR3 length is 15 residues. Germline V gene sequence: CDR1 SEHNR, CDR2 FQNEAQ (reference sequence). The CDR3 region is CASSFSTGDYSPLHF. The CDR3 DNA reads as TGTGCCAGCAGCTTTTCGACAGGGGATTATTCACCCCTCCACTTT.

By frequency in the sample, this clonotype is medium-sized. The chain combines TRBV7-7 with TRBJ2-5; D possibly corresponds to TRBD1 (6 bases). V lost 2 bases and J 1 base, leaving 11 bases between the germline ends. CDR3 length: 15 residues. Germline V gene sequence: CDR1 SSHAT, CDR2 FNYEAQ (reference sequence). For the CDR3, the DNA is TGTGCCAGCAGCTTATCTGGACAGCGCCAAGAGACCCAGTACTTC. Protein product: CASSLSGQRQETQYF.

Judged by abundance, this clonotype is medium-sized. The genes are TRBV5-1 and TRBJ2-1, with TRBD2 matching over 11 bases. Per germline, CDR1 SGHRS and CDR2 YFSETQ. Trimming at V came to 5 bases and at J to 9 bases, leaving 4 bases not matched to a gene. The CDR3 totals 13 residues. The CDR3 DNA sequence: TGCGCCAGCAGGCTAGCGGGAGGAGCTGAGCAGTTCTTC. The encoded protein is CASRLAGGAEQFF.

This clonotype is classed as medium-sized. The chain is built from TRBV24-1 and TRBJ2-1; 10 bases line up with TRBD2. Trimming took 5 bases from V and 4 from J; bases not matched to a gene: 4. The germline CDR1 and CDR2 sequences are KGHDR and SFDVKD. This CDR3 comprises 15 residues. The CDR3 DNA reads as TGTGCCACCAGTGGCTTAGCGGGAGGATACAATGAGCAGTTCTTC. Its translation: CATSGLAGGYNEQFF.

Many counts were recorded for this clonotype. The chain joins TRBV5-1 to TRBJ2-7; unclear D gene. Germline CDR1 is SGHRS and CDR2 is YFSETQ. V shed 0 bases and J shed 5 bases, with 3 bases lying between them. This CDR3 spans 11 amino acids. CDR3 sequence reads: CASSLADEQYF. CDR3 bases: TGCGCCAGCAGCTTGGCAGACGAGCAGTACTTC. Full variable domain (outside the CDR3, taken from reference TRBV5-1 and TRBJ2-7): KAGVTQTPRYLIKTRGQQVTLSCSPISGHRSVSWYQQTPGQGLQFLFEYFSETQRNKGNFPGRFSGRQFSNSRSEMNVSTLELGDSALYLCASSLADEQYFGPGTRLTVT.